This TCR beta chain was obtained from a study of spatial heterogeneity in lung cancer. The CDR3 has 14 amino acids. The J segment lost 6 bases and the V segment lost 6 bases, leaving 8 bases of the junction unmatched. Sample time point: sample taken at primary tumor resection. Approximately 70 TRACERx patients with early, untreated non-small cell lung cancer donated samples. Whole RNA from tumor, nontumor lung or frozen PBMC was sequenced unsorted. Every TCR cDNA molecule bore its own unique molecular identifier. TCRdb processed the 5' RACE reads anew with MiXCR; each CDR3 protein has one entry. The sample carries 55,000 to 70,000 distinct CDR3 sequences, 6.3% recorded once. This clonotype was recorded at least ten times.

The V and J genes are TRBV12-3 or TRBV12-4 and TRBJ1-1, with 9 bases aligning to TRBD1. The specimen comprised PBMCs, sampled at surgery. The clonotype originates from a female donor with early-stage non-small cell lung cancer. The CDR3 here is CASRPRQGVSEAFF. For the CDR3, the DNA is TGTGCCAGCAGGCCGAGACAGGGGGTCTCTGAAGCTTTCTTT.